This TCR beta chain was sequenced for a study of shared clonotypes between healthy human individuals (dated by TCRdb to about 2020). Regarding the study in general: A couple of women and a few men aged 18 to 49 years were included in the cohort. Per donor, three plates each were used for CD4 naive and CD4 memory, two for CD8 naive, and one for CD8 memory. To estimate repertoire size and how much clonotypes are shared between individuals, the study performed deep sequencing of blood TCR repertoires from a few healthy adults. Different laboratories and diverse techniques were used to prepare libraries and sequence TCR repertoires, to increase sequencing depth and limit assay-specific biases. Between about 0.9 and 10 billion PBMCs per donor were obtained by leukapheresis. Overall results and qualifications from the work: Compared with non-shared clonotypes, the clonotypes found in all four sorted-subset donors had higher generation probabilities. Sharing across a few donors was observed for about 5% of naive CD4, 3.5% of naive CD8, over 2% of memory CD4, and roughly 0.43% of memory CD8 clonotypes. Larger estimated clonotype richness was generally found for naive subsets than for memory subsets. Based on pairwise subsampling, the degree of clonotype sharing among donors was expected to be affected by sequencing depth. Sampling was restricted to blood, and TCR repertoires in tissues likely differ from the TCR repertoires found in blood. Because the study included only a small number of donors, the genetic and exposure-history diversity represented was limited. Rarefaction of sorted-subset datasets indicated incomplete sequencing despite the large sequencing depth.

The donors were healthy, HIV-negative adults who had no recently reported acute infections or vaccinations. All donors were Caucasian adults living in Nashville, Tennessee, USA. CD4+ T cells were enriched through magnetic negative selection, after which naive cells were positively selected on CD45RA and the remaining negative fraction served as the memory subset. Blood was obtained by leukapheresis, after which PBMCs were separated by Ficoll-Histopaque density gradient centrifugation and cryopreserved in liquid nitrogen vapor phase. Purity and quantity of every magnetically sorted T cell population were checked by analytical flow cytometry. Genomic DNA was isolated from every sorted fraction and measured by UV absorbance on a Nanodrop 2000c. Concerning this clone: Its antigen specificity is not known. No quality values exist for individual bases; no much larger clone is one base distant.

Looking up the germline V gene yields CDR1 MNHEY and CDR2 SVGAGI. V is cut by 4 bases and J by 2 bases, and the space between the germline ends is 11 bases. The CDR3 measures 14 amino acids from cysteine to phenylalanine. The CDR3 DNA has 42 bases and is translated from base 1. Using the deep immunoSEQ assay, multiplex PCR amplified TCR CDR3 regions from genomic DNA. For each cell subset, the extracted genomic DNA was distributed evenly across all wells of several immunoSEQ 96-well plates, and each plate served as one replicate. Each replicate PCR for sorted subsets received approximately 220 ng genomic DNA, equal to roughly 33,000 T cell genomes. Purified libraries were quantified with a Qubit 3.0 fluorometer, sized on a Bioanalyzer 2100, and re-quantified with the KAPA Library Quantification kit. Each immunoSEQ 96-well plate was sequenced on its own single-read 150-cycle Illumina NextSeq 550 flow cell. The source study handled its data this way. Because only junctional sequences without quality scores were contained in the immunoSEQ output, filtering matching that applied to full-length reads could not be performed. Sequences were annotated with PyIR, a Python wrapper for IgBLAST v1.9, and V/J genes and CDR3 were assigned using IMGT germline references. Reads with weak V/J assignments (E-value above 1e-6), missing CDR3, stop codons, out-of-frame junctions, or ambiguous translated residues were removed. A V3J clonotype was defined by an identical inferred V gene, J gene, and CDR3 amino acid sequence. The percentage overlap between two repertoires was calculated by dividing the number of shared unique clonotypes by the size of the smaller repertoire. Repertoire richness was assessed with RTK rarefaction, the Chao1 estimator, and Recon v2.1 estimates of unobserved clonotypes. Generation probabilities were computed with OLGA for all TCRbeta clonotypes obtained by the gDNA method from several donors. TCRdb limited this immuneACCESS table to in-frame rearrangements with V and J called. A share of clones is missing; checked studies link under half to unresolved V genes, and the rest is unexplained. Clone size and V and J calls were adopted from that table, with D and trimming inferred from the DNA. The sample table records approximately 2.1 million clones; 80% to 95% of these occur just once. The top ten clonotypes cover 0.35% to 0.5% of the sample.

Input material: naive CD4+ T cells from PBMCs. The cell subset or site tag for this specimen amounts to: CD45RA+ positively selected. The receptor comes from a man younger than 30 in good health. Some clones in this sample may be carry-over from other donors' samples. The V gene is TRBV6-5 and the J gene is TRBJ1-1, with the D segment identity uncertain. The sequenced DNA: TGTGCCAGCAGTTTAGACCCTACCAACACTGAAGCTTTCTTT. It translates to CASSLDPTNTEAFF.